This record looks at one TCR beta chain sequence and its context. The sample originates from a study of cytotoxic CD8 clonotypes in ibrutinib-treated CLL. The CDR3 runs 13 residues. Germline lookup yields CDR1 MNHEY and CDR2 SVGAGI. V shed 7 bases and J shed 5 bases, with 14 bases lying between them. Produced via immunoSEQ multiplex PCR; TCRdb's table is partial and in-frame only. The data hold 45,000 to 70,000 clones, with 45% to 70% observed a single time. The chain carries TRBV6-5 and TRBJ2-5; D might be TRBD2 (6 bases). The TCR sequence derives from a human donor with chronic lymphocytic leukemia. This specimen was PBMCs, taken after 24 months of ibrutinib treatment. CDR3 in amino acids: CASINRLAETQYF. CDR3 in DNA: TGTGCCAGCATCAATCGGCTAGCGGAGACCCAGTACTTC.